What follows are 16 T cell receptor beta chains derived from one specimen sequenced in a study of response to subunit inactivated influenza vaccine. A single record per CDR3 protein comes from TCRdb applying MiXCR to the RT-PCR reads. The sample includes fewer than 600,000 distinct CDR3 sequences, approximately 6.9% of them seen just once. The sample here was PBMCs from blood, taken about 24 months after vaccination. Source of these receptors: a man aged 50 to 69 who received an inactivated influenza vaccine.

V usage is TRBV6-5 and J usage is TRBJ1-4, with 7 bases identical to TRBD1. This CDR3 is 16 amino acids long. The V and J ends lost 2 bases and 2 bases, in that order; junction bases with no gene match: 5. Germline CDR1 reads MNHEY; CDR2 reads SVGAGI. The CDR3 is CASSYDGTVTNEKLFF. CDR3 coding DNA: TGTGCCAGCAGTTACGACGGGACAGTGACTAATGAAAAACTGTTTTTT.

This clonotype was seen more than once but under ten times. The V and J genes are TRBV9 and TRBJ2-7; no reliable D call. The germline gives CDR1 SGDLS, CDR2 YYNGEE. The CDR3 length is 13 residues. The V gene lost 0 bases and the J gene lost 4 bases, with 8 bases spanning the gap. This CDR3 is CASSVEPLYEQYF. CDR3 sequence (DNA): TGTGCCAGCAGCGTAGAGCCCCTGTACGAGCAGTACTTC.

The J gene is TRBJ2-3, the V gene TRBV10-2, with 13 positions matching TRBD2. This CDR3 is built from 18 residues. The V gene end was trimmed by 0 bases and the J gene end by 2 bases; junction bases not matched to a gene: 5. From germline, CDR1 is WSHSY and CDR2 SAAADI. The CDR3, as DNA: TGCGCCAGCAGTGAGTCGAGGACTAGCGGGGGCTTCACAGATACGCAGTATTTT. This translates into CASSESRTSGGFTDTQYF.

This CDR3 reads CASSLVLAGTGPYNEQFF. The CDR3, as DNA: TGTGCCAGCAGCTTAGTACTAGCCGGGACAGGGCCTTACAATGAGCAGTTCTTC. The chain employs TRBV11-2 and TRBJ2-1; 9 positions agree with TRBD1. The CDR3 runs to 18 residues. Germline V CDR1 and CDR2: SGHAT, FQNNGV. The V and J ends lost 1 base and 4 bases, in that order; junction bases with no gene match: 11. Complete variable domain (other parts from reference TRBV11-2 and TRBJ2-1): EAGVAQSPRYKIIEKRQSVAFWCNPISGHATLYWYQQILGQGPKLLIQFQNNGVVDDSQLPKDRFSAERLKGVDSTLKIQPAKLEDSAVYLCASSLVLAGTGPYNEQFFGPGTRLTVL.

Many counts were recorded for this clonotype. The CDR3 sequence is CASSLSGGHNTEAFF. DNA for the CDR3: TGTGCCAGCAGCTTAAGTGGGGGGCACAACACTGAAGCTTTCTTT. The V call is TRBV7-9, the J call TRBJ1-1; a weak D match, TRBD1 (6 bases). Germline assignment: CDR1 SEHNR and CDR2 FQNEAQ (reference sequence). This CDR3 comprises 15 residues. V was cut by 2 bases and J by 2 bases, with 12 bases left in between.

This clonotype occurred many times. V is TRBV20-1 and J is TRBJ1-1, with a possible D match to TRBD1 (5 bases). The CDR3 has 13 amino acids. With 3 bases removed from V and 5 bases from J, the gap between germline ends came to 13 bases. Germline CDR1 DFQATT, CDR2 SNEGSKA (reference sequence). CDR3 DNA: TGCAGTGCTAGCCCTCGTCGGGGGACTGAAGCTTTCTTT. It encodes CSASPRRGTEAFF.

Ten or more counts support this clonotype. This sequence joins TRBV7-2 and TRBJ2-5; the match to TRBD1 covers 7 bases. The CDR3 covers 13 residues. CDR1 and CDR2 (germline): SGHTA, FQGNSA. The junction had 1 base not matched to a gene; V was cut back by 1 base and J by 5 bases. CDR3 DNA sequence: TGTGCCAGCAGCTTAGACAGGGGTGAGACCCAGTACTTC. This translates into CASSLDRGETQYF.

This clonotype showed up many times. The genes are TRBV12-3 or TRBV12-4 and TRBJ2-1; TRBD2 agrees at 8 bases. The V gene end was trimmed by 6 bases and the J gene end by 6 bases; junction bases not matched to a gene: 1. The CDR3 sequence is 12 residues long. In DNA, the CDR3 is TGTGCCAGCAGGCGGGGGGTCAATGAGCAGTTCTTC. Residues: CASRRGVNEQFF.

The chain is built from TRBV20-1 and TRBJ2-7, with 9 nucleotides matching TRBD1. Germline CDR1 DFQATT, CDR2 SNEGSKA (reference sequence). After removal of 5 bases from V and 1 base from J, the junction contained 9 bases not matched to a gene. This CDR3 comprises 15 residues. CDR3 residues: CSAGRLDRGSYEQYF. CDR3 DNA sequence: TGCAGTGCTGGCCGCCTGGACAGGGGATCCTACGAGCAGTACTTC.

The V and J genes are TRBV7-2 and TRBJ2-1, with 9 nucleotides matching TRBD2. CDR1 and CDR2 (germline): SGHTA, FQGNSA. Trimming cost V 8 bases and J 5 bases; bases outside gene matches: 10. This CDR3 spans 15 amino acids. CDR3 sequence reads: CASGLSGSNHNEQFF. The CDR3 coding sequence is TGTGCCAGCGGACTTAGCGGGAGTAACCACAATGAGCAGTTCTTC.

There are a few counts of this clonotype. The V and J genes are TRBV6-1 and TRBJ2-7; 9 bases are a match to TRBD1. The CDR3 is 13 residues long. Germline values: CDR1 MNHNS, CDR2 SASEGT. V gave up 7 bases and J gave up 4 bases; unmatched junction bases: 5. CDR3 DNA: TGTGCCAGCAAGGCGGGACAGGGTTACGAGCAGTACTTC. As protein: CASKAGQGYEQYF.

This clonotype was counted many times. J is TRBJ2-3 and V is TRBV6-2 or TRBV6-3, with TRBD2 as a possible D gene (6 bases). Germline V CDR1 and CDR2: MNHEY, SVGEGT. V was cut by 2 bases and J by 0 bases, with 18 bases left in between. This CDR3 contains 18 residues. CDR3 DNA sequence: TGTGCCAGCAGTTACGACCCACTAGCCGCTTTGAGCACAGATACGCAGTATTTT. Protein product: CASSYDPLAALSTDTQYF.

This clonotype showed up many times. The chain joins TRBV7-9 to TRBJ2-2; no reliable D call. V shed 4 bases and J shed 10 bases, with 7 bases lying between them. Per germline, CDR1 SEHNR and CDR2 FQNEAQ (reference sequence). The CDR3 covers 11 residues. In nucleotides, the CDR3 is TGTGCCAGCAGCTCGAGTGAGGAGCTGTTTTTT. The encoded protein is CASSSSEELFF.

The chain has TRBV7-2 and TRBJ2-1, with 12 bases fitting TRBD2. V was clipped by 0 bases and J by 4 bases; unmatched bases: 7. Germline V gene data show CDR1 as SGHTA and CDR2 as FQGNSA. The CDR3 runs to 18 residues. In DNA form, the CDR3 reads TGTGCCAGCAGCTTAGCGTTGTACGGGACTAGCGGGTACAATGAGCAGTTCTTC. Its protein is CASSLALYGTSGYNEQFF. Filled out from reference TRBV7-2 and TRBJ2-1, the complete variable domain reads GAGVSQSPSNKVTEKGKDVELRCDPISGHTALYWYRQSLGQGLEFLIYFQGNSAPDKSGLPSDRFSAERTGGSVSTLTIQRTQQEDSAVYLCASSLALYGTSGYNEQFFGPGTRLTVL.

The gene calls are TRBV20-1 and TRBJ2-3; 10 bases are shared with TRBD2. CDR3 length: 14 residues. V shed 6 bases and J 3 bases; nucleotides not matched to a gene: 6. Per the germline V gene, CDR1 is DFQATT and CDR2 is SNEGSKA (reference sequence). The CDR3, as DNA: TGCAGTGCCACTAGCGGGGTGTGGACAGATACGCAGTATTTT. It specifies CSATSGVWTDTQYF.

V is TRBV5-1 and J is TRBJ1-4, with 7 bases identical to TRBD1. The CDR3 has 15 amino acids. Germline-derived CDR1 and CDR2 are SGHRS and YFSETQ. The J segment lost 1 base and the V segment lost 5 bases, leaving 5 bases of the junction unmatched. The CDR3, as DNA: TGCGCCAGCAGTTCGACAGGGAGAACTAATGAAAAACTGTTTTTT. Its translation: CASSSTGRTNEKLFF.